Reported below is one TCR beta chain. This sample was included in a study of blood T cell repertoires in COVID-19. Assay: immunoSEQ multiplex PCR; the TCRdb copy retains only in-frame clones and omits some. The top ten clones hold approximately 7% of a sample with approximately 360,000 clones, roughly 89% of them seen once. The CDR3 contains 17 residues. Looked up from germline, CDR1 is SEHNR and CDR2 is FQNEAQ (reference sequence). V shed 5 bases and J 2 bases; nucleotides not matched to a gene: 8. The chain has TRBV7-9 and TRBJ2-1, with TRBD2 matching 11 bases. Material: peripheral blood. The sequence was obtained from a man younger than 35 with active or convalescent COVID-19. CDR3 in DNA: TGTGCCAGCAGCCCTATACTAGCGGGAGTGGCCTACAATGAGCAGTTCTTC. It codes for CASSPILAGVAYNEQFF.